Following are 27 T cell receptor beta chains from one sample sequenced in a study of T-cell reconstitution after alpha-beta-depleted transplantation in children. Unique molecular identifiers were used in preparing the TCRbeta library. One entry per CDR3 protein, called by TCRdb with MiXCR from the PCR reads. The sample carries just over 350,000 distinct CDR3 sequences, 10% to 15% recorded once. This specimen was PBMCs, taken from the stem cell graft. The source is a human donor who donated a stem cell graft to a child with Fanconi anemia.

Only a few counts were recorded for this clonotype. The chain recombines TRBV6-2 or TRBV6-3 with TRBJ2-7; 8 bases map to TRBD2. V lost 4 bases and J lost 1; bases outside the gene matches: 15. The V gene's germline CDR1 is MNHEY and CDR2 SVGEGT. This CDR3 has 18 residues. CDR3 amino acids: CASSLTLGPTSASYEQYF. In DNA form, the CDR3 reads TGTGCCAGCAGTTTGACCCTGGGCCCGACTAGCGCGTCCTACGAGCAGTACTTC.

This clonotype has ten or more counts. In nucleotides, the CDR3 is TGTGCCAGCAGCGACCCCCGGCAGGGTTATCAGCCCCAGCATTTT. It is translated as CASSDPRQGYQPQHF. This chain connects TRBV6-2 or TRBV6-3 to TRBJ1-5; perhaps TRBD1 as D (5 bases). The CDR3 contains 15 residues. The V end was cut by 6 bases, the J end by 5 bases, with 17 bases between. Germline V gene data show CDR1 as MNHEY and CDR2 as SVGEGT.

V and J are TRBV7-2 and TRBJ2-2, with 11 bases that match TRBD2. V lost 4 bases to trimming and J lost 4 bases; unmatched junction nucleotides: 5. This CDR3 is 16 amino acids long. Per the germline V gene, CDR1 is SGHTA and CDR2 is FQGNSA. CDR3 DNA sequence: TGTGCCAGCAGCTGGGTAGCGGGGGGGGGCACCGGGGAGCTGTTTTTT. It codes for CASSWVAGGGTGELFF.

The chain links TRBV28 to TRBJ2-5, with 12 bases identical to TRBD1. In germline, CDR1 is MDHEN, CDR2 SYDVKM. CDR3 size: 15 residues. V lost 4 bases and J lost 7; bases outside the gene matches: 7. The CDR3 loop reads CASSSGTGGSGTQYF. In DNA, the CDR3 is TGTGCCAGCAGTTCCGGGACAGGGGGCTCAGGGACCCAGTACTTC.

This clonotype has at least ten counts. The V call is TRBV3-1, the J call TRBJ2-5; 7 positions agree with TRBD2. The germline V gene encodes CDR1 LGHDT and CDR2 YNNKEL (reference sequence). V trimming: 2 bases; J trimming: 5 bases; junction bases outside the gene matches: 5. The CDR3 sequence is 14 residues long. CDR3 in amino acids: CASSQRGVFETQYF. The CDR3, as DNA: TGTGCCAGCAGCCAACGGGGGGTTTTCGAGACCCAGTACTTC.

Of note for this clonotype: A clone one base away is much larger, so this may be a read error. The chain recombines TRBV5-1 with TRBJ2-1; either TRBD1 or TRBD2 may fit D (5 bases each). With 9 bases removed from V and 5 bases from J, the gap between germline ends came to 15 bases. The germline CDR1 and CDR2 sequences are SGHRS and YFSETQ. The CDR3 length is 13 residues. The CDR3 protein is CAISGTPNNEQFF. The CDR3 region has the DNA TGCGCCATCTCCGGGACCCCCAACAATGAGCAGTTCTTC.

This clonotype has a handful of counts. The chain couples TRBV5-1 to TRBJ1-1; a weak D match, TRBD1 (5 bases). CDR3 length: 15 amino acids. Germline-derived CDR1 and CDR2 are SGHRS and YFSETQ. Trimming shortened V by 0 bases and J by 5 bases, and 14 bases separated the two germline ends. The CDR3 loop reads CASSLVAGTGTEAFF. The CDR3 DNA reads as TGCGCCAGCAGCTTGGTGGCAGGGACGGGTACTGAAGCTTTCTTT.

This clonotype has ten or more counts. The V call is TRBV12-3 or TRBV12-4, the J call TRBJ1-6, with D uncertain. The CDR3 runs to 14 residues. The ends were cut back, 6 bases at V and 14 bases at J, with 20 bases in the middle. The CDR3 DNA sequence: TGTGCCAGCAGCGGTGGGGTGTCCATCGGGTCCCTCCACTTT. Its protein is CASSGGVSIGSLHF.

V and J are TRBV5-5 and TRBJ1-1, with 8 positions matching TRBD1. Germline loops: CDR1 SGHKS, CDR2 YYEKEE (reference sequence). The V gene end was trimmed by 3 bases and the J gene end by 1 base; junction bases not matched to a gene: 11. This CDR3 region has 17 residues. The DNA of the CDR3 is TGTGCCAGCAGCTCTAACCCGACCGGGACAGGGAACACTGAAGCTTTCTTT. This codes for CASSSNPTGTGNTEAFF. The variable domain in full, completed from reference TRBV5-5 and TRBJ1-1, reads DAGVTQSPTHLIKTRGQQVTLRCSPISGHKSVSWYQQVLGQGPQFIFQYYEKEERGRGNFPDRFSARQFPNYSSELNVNALLLGDSALYLCASSSNPTGTGNTEAFFGQGTRLTVV.

The chain employs TRBV9 and TRBJ1-3; perhaps TRBD1 as D (5 bases). CDR3 size: 16 residues. Trimming left V 4 bases short and J 0 bases short, with 14 bases between. CDR1 is SGDLS, CDR2 YYNGEE, per germline. CDR3 sequence: CASSPGTPYSGNTIYF. The CDR3 DNA is TGTGCCAGCAGCCCCGGGACGCCTTACTCTGGAAACACCATATATTTT. Supplemented by reference TRBV9 and TRBJ1-3, the full variable domain reads DSGVTQTPKHLITATGQRVTLRCSPRSGDLSVYWYQQSLDQGLQFLIQYYNGEERAKGNILERFSAQQFPDLHSELNLSSLELGDSALYFCASSPGTPYSGNTIYFGEGSWLTVV.

This clonotype has a handful of counts. The chain uses TRBV5-4 and TRBJ1-3; D ambiguous. From germline, CDR1 is SGHNT and CDR2 YYREEE (reference sequence). This CDR3 contains 14 residues. Trimming cost V 0 bases and J 6 bases, with 10 bases left between them. CDR3 bases: TGTGCCAGCAGCTTGGACTCGACTCCAAACACCATATATTTT. Translated, it gives CASSLDSTPNTIYF.

The gene calls are TRBV7-9 and TRBJ2-3; tentative D call: TRBD2 (5 bases). Trimming left V 0 bases short and J 5 bases short, with 12 bases between. Germline V gene data show CDR1 as SEHNR and CDR2 as FQNEAQ (reference sequence). This CDR3 has 15 amino acids. CDR3 DNA: TGTGCCAGCAGCTTAGCGTACGGGGATGAAGATACGCAGTATTTT. It specifies CASSLAYGDEDTQYF.

This rearrangement joins TRBV11-2 to TRBJ2-3, with D possibly being TRBD2 (6 bases). Trimming removed 2 bases from V and 6 bases from J, with 12 bases in between. Germline V lookup: CDR1 SGHAT, CDR2 FQNNGV. The CDR3 totals 14 residues. The CDR3 coding sequence is TGTGCCAGCAGCTTAACTAGCCCGCGGGATACGCAGTATTTT. Protein: CASSLTSPRDTQYF.

The chain employs TRBV12-3 or TRBV12-4 and TRBJ2-7, with D possibly being TRBD1 or TRBD2 (5 bases each). Trimming stripped 5 bases from V and 0 bases from J, with 20 bases between. This CDR3 region has 17 residues. The CDR3 region is CASSQIRVTGPSYEQYF. The CDR3 DNA reads as TGTGCCAGCAGTCAGATCCGAGTGACGGGGCCCTCCTACGAGCAGTACTTC.

This clonotype occurred a few times. This chain joins TRBV7-2 and TRBJ2-3; D might be TRBD2 (5 bases). Germline V gene lookup returns CDR1 SGHTA and CDR2 FQGNSA. The CDR3 has 16 amino acids. V gave up 4 bases and J gave up 3 bases, with 17 bases separating them. The CDR3 sequence is CASSYWTEGLTDTQYF. CDR3 nucleotide sequence: TGTGCCAGCAGCTATTGGACTGAGGGCCTTACAGATACGCAGTATTTT.

This chain uses TRBV24-1 with TRBJ2-3; TRBD2 matches 10 bases. The germline V gene has CDR1 KGHDR and CDR2 SFDVKD. This CDR3 has 16 amino acids. V lost 3 bases and J lost 4; bases outside the gene matches: 6. CDR3 sequence: CATSDITSGASDTQYF. The CDR3 DNA sequence: TGTGCCACCAGTGATATAACTAGCGGGGCTTCAGATACGCAGTATTTT.

This chain connects TRBV19 to TRBJ1-1; 7 positions agree with TRBD1. Germline V gives CDR1 LNHDA, CDR2 SQIVND (reference sequence). The CDR3 has 13 amino acids. Trimming at V came to 10 bases and at J to 5 bases, leaving 10 bases not matched to a gene. The CDR3 spells CATRGEGRTEAFF. CDR3 sequence (DNA): TGTGCCACCAGGGGGGAGGGGAGAACTGAAGCTTTCTTT.

The rearrangement uses TRBV19 and TRBJ2-1, with D uncertain. V lost 1 base and J lost 4, with 11 bases in between. Per the germline V gene, CDR1 is LNHDA and CDR2 is SQIVND (reference sequence). This CDR3 contains 15 residues. The CDR3 sequence: CASSIASRLYNEQFF. CDR3 nucleotide sequence: TGTGCCAGTAGTATAGCCTCCAGGCTTTACAATGAGCAGTTCTTC.

This clonotype was detected only a few times. The chain joins TRBV7-9 to TRBJ2-5, with 8 positions matching TRBD1. V gave up 6 bases and J gave up 2 bases; unmatched junction bases: 5. Germline CDR1 reads SEHNR; CDR2 reads FQNEAQ (reference sequence). This CDR3 has 14 residues. The CDR3 bases are TGTGCCAGCAGGGCAACAGGGGGGCAAGAGACCCAGTACTTC. As protein: CASRATGGQETQYF.

A remark on this clonotype: Germline is not matched at one junction end, which may reflect a read error. This sequence joins TRBV5-6 and TRBJ1-5; weak D call: TRBD1 (6 bases). Per germline, CDR1 SGHDT and CDR2 YYEEEE. The CDR3 runs to 14 residues. The DNA for the CDR3 is TGTGCCAGCAGCTTTTCAGGGGTGAATCGGCCCCAGCATTTT. The encoded protein is CASSFSGVNRPQHF.

The chain joins TRBV5-1 to TRBJ2-7; maybe TRBD2 (5 bases). The CDR3 totals 15 residues. V was cut by 6 bases and J by 3 bases, with 19 bases left in between. The germline V gene has CDR1 SGHRS and CDR2 YFSETQ. The CDR3 loop is CASNLEAGPYYEQYF. DNA of the CDR3: TGCGCCAGCAACCTGGAGGCAGGTCCTTACTACGAGCAGTACTTC.

This clonotype was observed at least ten times. The J gene is TRBJ1-4, the V gene TRBV20-1; D may be TRBD1 (6 bases). This CDR3 spans 10 amino acids. CDR1 and CDR2 (germline): DFQATT, SNEGSKA (reference sequence). Trimming removed 3 bases at V and 14 bases at J, with 10 bases between. CDR3: CSARRDILFF. The CDR3 region has the DNA TGCAGTGCTAGGAGGGACATCCTGTTTTTT.

This clonotype was counted a few times. The rearrangement links TRBV3-1 to TRBJ1-5; a weak D match, TRBD1 (5 bases). The V end lost 4 bases, the J end lost 6 bases, and 16 bases lay between the germline ends. CDR1 is LGHDT, CDR2 YNNKEL, per germline (reference sequence). There are 15 residues in the CDR3. DNA of the CDR3: TGTGCCAGCAGCCCGCTCCACGGGACTCCTCAGCCCCAGCATTTT. This gives the protein CASSPLHGTPQPQHF.

A few counts support this clonotype. The chain links TRBV7-9 to TRBJ2-5; 7 bases are shared with TRBD2. V was clipped by 1 base and J by 4 bases; unmatched bases: 6. This CDR3 has 15 residues. CDR1 is SEHNR, CDR2 FQNEAQ, per germline (reference sequence). The CDR3 loop is CASSLGLARGETQYF. In nucleotides, the CDR3 is TGTGCCAGCAGCTTAGGACTAGCTCGGGGAGAGACCCAGTACTTC.

There are many counts of this clonotype. The chain recombines TRBV7-6 with TRBJ1-6; D is ambiguous. Deletions cut 1 base from V and 7 bases from J, with 5 bases between. In germline, CDR1 is SGHVS, CDR2 FNYEAQ. This CDR3 has 13 residues. The CDR3 loop is CASSLEANSPLHF. CDR3 in DNA: TGTGCCAGCAGCTTAGAGGCAAATTCACCCCTCCACTTT.

This clonotype was seen many times. This rearrangement joins TRBV13 to TRBJ2-3; D tentatively reads TRBD1 or TRBD2 (5 bases each). The CDR3 is 16 residues long. The V and J ends lost 0 bases and 5 bases respectively, with 15 bases between them. Germline CDR1 and CDR2: PRHDT and FYEKMQ (reference sequence). CDR3 sequence reads: CASSLGRDRIGDTQYF. The CDR3 nucleotides read TGTGCCAGCAGCTTAGGCAGGGACCGAATTGGAGATACGCAGTATTTT.

This rearrangement joins TRBV30 to TRBJ2-7, with D perhaps matching TRBD1 (5 bases). Germline V gene sequence: CDR1 GTSNPN, CDR2 SVGIG (reference sequence). V was pared by 7 bases and J by 3 bases, with 16 bases between. This CDR3 spans 13 amino acids. CDR3 residues: CAYLPGHLYEQYF. CDR3 bases: TGTGCCTATCTTCCTGGACACCTCTACGAGCAGTACTTC.